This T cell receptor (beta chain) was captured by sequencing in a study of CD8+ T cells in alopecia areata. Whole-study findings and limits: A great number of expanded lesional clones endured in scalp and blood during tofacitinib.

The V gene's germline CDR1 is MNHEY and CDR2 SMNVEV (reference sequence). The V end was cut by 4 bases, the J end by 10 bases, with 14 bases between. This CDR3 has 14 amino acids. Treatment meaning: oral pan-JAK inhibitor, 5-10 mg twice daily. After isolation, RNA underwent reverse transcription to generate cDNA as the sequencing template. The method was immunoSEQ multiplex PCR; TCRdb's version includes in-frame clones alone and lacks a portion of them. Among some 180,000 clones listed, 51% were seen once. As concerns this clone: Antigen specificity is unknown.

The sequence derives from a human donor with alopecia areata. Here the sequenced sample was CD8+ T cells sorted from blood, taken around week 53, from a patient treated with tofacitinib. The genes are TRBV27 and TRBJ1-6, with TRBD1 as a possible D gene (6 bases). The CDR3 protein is CASSSSRGWSPLHF. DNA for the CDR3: TGTGCCAGCAGTTCTAGCAGGGGATGGTCACCCCTCCACTTT.